The 24 T cell receptor beta chains in this list originate from one sample, sequenced in a study of tumor-infiltrating lymphocytes in primary liver carcinoma. A constant-region primer primed TCR beta cDNA synthesis from roughly 500 ng of total RNA. Libraries for TCR beta were built through three nested multiplex PCR rounds, which together made up a slightly modified ARM-PCR procedure. A C-beta reverse primer and TRBV1-TRBV30 forward primers served in each of the first two PCR rounds, at 9 to 11 cycles apiece. Via MiXCR, TCRdb re-called the multiplex PCR reads, giving one row per CDR3 protein. The sample records about 100,000 distinct CDR3 sequences, around 71% being singletons. From around 20-30 mg of unsorted bulk tissue, DNA and RNA were co-extracted together. The sequencing sample was made of liver tumor tissue from sampling region 2. The subset: tumor region T2, inferior pole. These receptors originate from a woman aged 55-70 years with primary liver carcinoma and hepatitis B virus infection.

This clonotype was detected once. One end of the junction varies from germline; a read error may be responsible. The chain links TRBV28 to TRBJ1-1; no clear D. This CDR3 region has 13 residues. Germline CDR1 MDHEN, CDR2 SYDVKM. CDR3 coding DNA: TGTGCCAGCTGTTTCCTGGGTTACACTGAAGCTTTCTTT. The encoded protein is CASCFLGYTEAFF.

Here the CDR3 reads CASSQGLAGGRAYEQYF. CDR3 nucleotides: TGTGCCAGCAGCCAAGGACTAGCGGGAGGGCGAGCCTACGAGCAGTACTTC. The chain recombines TRBV11-2 with TRBJ2-7; 15 bases fit TRBD2. V was pared by 5 bases and J by 2 bases, with 7 bases of the junction left unmatched. Germline V gene lookup returns CDR1 SGHAT and CDR2 FQNNGV. The CDR3 contains 17 residues. The variable domain in full, with the rest retrieved from reference TRBV11-2 and TRBJ2-7, is EAGVAQSPRYKIIEKRQSVAFWCNPISGHATLYWYQQILGQGPKLLIQFQNNGVVDDSQLPKDRFSAERLKGVDSTLKIQPAKLEDSAVYLCASSQGLAGGRAYEQYFGPGTRLTVT.

The chain links TRBV12-3 or TRBV12-4 to TRBJ2-7; no definite D call. V was cut by 9 bases and J by 3 bases, with 21 bases left in between. The CDR3 extends over 15 amino acids. CDR3 loop: CARKEQKGPIYEQYF. CDR3 nucleotides: TGTGCCAGGAAGGAACAAAAGGGTCCTATCTACGAGCAGTACTTC.

The rearrangement links TRBV7-9 to TRBJ2-1; 9 bases line up with TRBD2. Germline V gene lookup returns CDR1 SEHNR and CDR2 FQNEAQ (reference sequence). Trimming took 7 bases from V and 1 from J; bases not matched to a gene: 14. This CDR3 is built from 18 residues. Written as DNA, the CDR3 is TGTGCCAGCATCGGTAGCCGGGTTAGCGGGAGTTCCTACAATGAGCAGTTCTTC. Amino acid sequence: CASIGSRVSGSSYNEQFF.

With regard to this clonotype: A junction end diverges from the germline sequence, so it may reflect a read error. This chain joins TRBV29-1 and TRBJ2-1; 12 bases line up with TRBD2. There are 14 residues in the CDR3. CDR1 is SQVTM and CDR2 is ANQGSEA in the germline V gene. This CDR3 is CSLEGTSGRNEQFF. CDR3 DNA: TGCAGCCTTGAAGGGACTAGCGGGCGCAATGAGCAATTCTTC.

In DNA form, the CDR3 reads TGTGCCAGCAGCTTATACACACAGGTGATCTATGGCTACACCTTC. Its protein product is CASSLYTQVIYGYTF. The chain uses TRBV7-9 and TRBJ1-2; possible D gene TRBD1, 5 bases. The CDR3 runs to 15 residues. The germline gives CDR1 SEHNR, CDR2 FQNEAQ (reference sequence). Trimming removed 2 bases from V and 4 bases from J, with 14 bases in between.

This clonotype was detected only once. An end of the junction differs from the germline gene, which may be a read error. The chain has TRBV12-5 and TRBJ1-1; D is perhaps TRBD1 (5 bases). CDR1 LGHNT and CDR2 FRNRAP come from the germline V gene. This CDR3 comprises 15 residues. The chain's CDR3 is CASGLWQAGTREAFF. The CDR3 DNA follows: TGTGCCAGTGGTTTGTGGCAGGCAGGGACCCGTGAAGCTTTCTTT.

The chain carries TRBV6-2 or TRBV6-3 and TRBJ2-7, with D perhaps matching TRBD1 (6 bases). The CDR3 sequence is 15 residues long. V was cut by 7 bases and J by 12 bases, with 28 bases left in between. Germline V gives CDR1 MNHEY, CDR2 SVGEGT. The CDR3: CASTFRQGRNYGRYF. The CDR3, as DNA: TGTGCCAGCACCTTTCGGCAGGGGCGAAACTACGGGCGGTACTTC.

In regard to this clonotype: The junction departs from germline at one end; a sequencing error may be responsible. This chain connects TRBV5-1 to TRBJ2-1, with a weak D call TRBD1 (6 bases). The CDR3 runs 18 residues. CDR1 is SGHRS, CDR2 YFSETQ, per germline. The DNA for the CDR3 is TGCGCCAGCAGCTCGAGCCCCCGGGACACCTCACCTTACAATGAGCAGTCCTTC. It codes for CASSSSPRDTSPYNEQSF.

The rearrangement links TRBV29-1 to TRBJ2-3, with D tentatively TRBD2 (5 bases). Germline V gene data show CDR1 as SQVTM and CDR2 as ANQGSEA. V was cut by 3 bases and J by 12 bases, with 22 bases left in between. The CDR3 totals 14 residues. The CDR3 DNA sequence: TGCAGCGTTGAGCGAGCGGAGCGCACAGATGTCCAGTATTTT. Translation gives CSVERAERTDVQYF.

For this clonotype: A much larger clone lies one base from this, so it may be a read error. V usage is TRBV2 and J usage is TRBJ2-3, with 7 bases lining up with TRBD1. The CDR3 has 14 residues. Germline CDR1 SNHLY, CDR2 FYNNEI. CDR3 protein: CVSSVDRGTDTQYF. CDR3 nucleotide sequence: TGTGTCAGCAGTGTAGACAGGGGCACAGATACGCAGTATTTT.

A remark on this clonotype: One junction end disagrees with the germline gene, perhaps due to a read error. The chain recombines TRBV11-2 with TRBJ2-2; tentative D call: TRBD2 (5 bases). The CDR3 is 13 amino acids. Germline V gene data show CDR1 as SGHAT and CDR2 as FQNNGV. Written as DNA, the CDR3 is TGTGCCAGCAGCCGTGGCAACACCTGGGAGCTGTTCTTT. Encoded protein: CASSRGNTWELFF.

This clonotype was seen once. Because the CDR3 is missing its conserved closing phenylalanine or tryptophan, this is likely a read error. No DNA is shown, since the ends of the CDR3 on it are uncertain; the CDR3 is the one TCRdb lists. The CDR3 sequence is CASSRGDSYNEQLS. J is TRBJ2-1 and V is TRBV4-2; TRBD1, as called in the table, went unchecked against the DNA. From germline, CDR1 is LGHNA and CDR2 YNFKEQ. The CDR3 length equals 14 residues, ends included.

This clonotype was seen many times. This chain connects TRBV29-1 to TRBJ2-6, with D possibly being TRBD1 (6 bases). V was cut by 4 bases and J by 1 base, with 11 bases left in between. CDR1 and CDR2 from the germline V gene are SQVTM and ANQGSEA. This CDR3 is built from 15 residues. The CDR3, as DNA: TGCAGCGTTGGGCAGGGGCTATCTGGGGCCAACGTCCTGACTTTC. Protein product: CSVGQGLSGANVLTF.

About this clonotype: The junction departs from the called germline gene at one end, perhaps through a read error. The chain has TRBV29-1 and TRBJ1-1; the D gene is possibly TRBD1 (6 bases). CDR1 SQVTM and CDR2 ANQGSEA come from the germline V gene. CDR3 size: 14 residues. The CDR3 sequence: CSVLTATGNTEAFF. The CDR3 coding sequence is TGTAGCGTTCTTACCGCGACAGGGAACACTGAAGCTTTCTTT.

This clonotype came up once. This clone may be a read error of a much larger clone one base away. The V call is TRBV5-1, the J call TRBJ1-2; no definite D call. CDR3 length: 14 amino acids. The V gene lost 4 bases and the J gene lost 3 bases, with 13 bases spanning the gap. Germline V lookup: CDR1 SGHRS, CDR2 YFSETQ. The CDR3, as DNA: TGCGCCAGCAGCCTGGAGAGGTCTGACTATGGCTACACCTTC. Translated: CASSLERSDYGYTF.

At least ten counts were recorded for this clonotype. V is TRBV12-3 or TRBV12-4 and J is TRBJ1-6, with TRBD1 matching 8 bases. V gave up 6 bases and J gave up 0 bases; unmatched junction bases: 10. The CDR3 spans 18 residues. The DNA for the CDR3 is TGTGCCAGCAGGCCCGGGACAGGAAGGAGCTCCTATAATTCACCCCTCCACTTT. Translation gives CASRPGTGRSSYNSPLHF.

Notes on this clonotype: Sequence at one end of the junction differs from germline and may be a read error. The CDR3 is CTSSVRGIDTDTQYF. In DNA form, the CDR3 reads TGTACCAGCAGCGTGCGGGGCATAGACACAGATACGCAGTATTTT. The V call is TRBV5-5, the J call TRBJ2-3, with D perhaps TRBD2 (6 bases). The CDR3 contains 15 residues. Germline-derived CDR1 and CDR2 are SGHKS and YYEKEE (reference sequence).

Turning to this clonotype: A much bigger clone sits one base away, suggesting this may be a read error. The V gene is TRBV24-1, the J gene TRBJ2-7, with D perhaps TRBD2 (5 bases). The CDR3 is made up of 13 amino acids. V was clipped by 8 bases and J by 3 bases, with 13 bases between them. Looked up from germline, CDR1 is KGHDR and CDR2 is SFDVKD. Here the CDR3 DNA reads TGTGCCACCAATGCTCGGGATAACTACGAGCAGTACTTC. Translation: CATNARDNYEQYF.

Concerning this clonotype: The junction shows a germline mismatch at one end, possibly a read error. This chain links TRBV10-3 with TRBJ1-5; a possible D gene is TRBD1 (6 bases). Germline V gene data show CDR1 as ENHRY and CDR2 as SYGVKD. CDR3 size: 16 residues. The DNA for the CDR3 is TGTGCCATTAGTGAGTCTCTGGGGGCTGGCAATCAGCCCCAGCATTTT. Translated: CAISESLGAGNQPQHF.

Worth noting for this clonotype: Compared with germline, one end of the junction differs, possibly owing to a read error. The chain employs TRBV29-1 and TRBJ1-3; D ambiguous. The length of the CDR3 is 12 residues. Germline values: CDR1 SQVTM, CDR2 ANQGSEA. The CDR3 loop reads CSVGGYGNIIYF. The DNA of the CDR3 is TGCAGCGTCGGCGGGTATGGAAACATCATATATTTT.

As concerns this clonotype: This may come from a read error, since a much larger clone is one base off. V is TRBV7-9 and J is TRBJ2-7, with 10 bases fitting TRBD2. The CDR3 spans 16 residues. J gave up 4 bases and V 4 bases, and 10 bases lay outside the gene matches. Germline assignment: CDR1 SEHNR and CDR2 FQNEAQ (reference sequence). CDR3 DNA sequence: TGTGCCAGCAGCTCCAGCCTAGCGGGAGCGGCGTACGAGCAGTACTTC. As protein: CASSSSLAGAAYEQYF.

The rearrangement joins TRBV29-1 to TRBJ2-1; perhaps TRBD2 as D (5 bases). The CDR3 contains 14 residues. V lost 6 bases and J lost 8, with 20 bases in between. The germline CDR1 and CDR2 sequences are SQVTM and ANQGSEA. CDR3: CSVAGIREHDEQFF. The CDR3 nucleotides read TGCAGCGTCGCCGGGATTAGAGAACATGATGAGCAGTTCTTC.

Details on this clonotype: One end of the junction is discordant with germline, which a read error may explain. The gene calls are TRBV11-3 and TRBJ2-3; D gene unclear. This CDR3 is built from 14 residues. CDR1 SGHNT and CDR2 YENEEA come from the germline V gene. The CDR3 is CASCLDPSSFTPLF. The CDR3 bases are TGTGCTAGCTGCTTAGATCCGTCCAGTTTCACCCCCCTTTTC.